One sample yielded the 2 T cell receptor beta chains listed below, sequenced in a study of blood T cell repertoires in COVID-19. Assay: immunoSEQ multiplex PCR; the TCRdb copy retains only in-frame clones and omits some. The sample contains about 180,000 clones, approximately 85% of which appear only once. Input material: peripheral blood. All receptors come from a woman over 75 with acute or convalescent COVID-19.

This chain joins TRBV27 and TRBJ1-2, with D possibly being TRBD1 (5 bases). Germline CDR1 is MNHEY and CDR2 is SMNVEV (reference sequence). Trimming left V 2 bases short and J 6 bases short, with 16 bases between. The CDR3 sequence is 15 residues long. The CDR3 region is CASSLRPEGRNGYTF. As DNA, the CDR3 is TGTGCCAGCAGTTTAAGACCGGAGGGGAGGAATGGCTACACCTTC.

J is TRBJ2-1 and V is TRBV9; D is undetermined. Deletions cut 2 bases from V and 2 bases from J, with 8 bases between. Per the germline V gene, CDR1 is SGDLS and CDR2 is YYNGEE. The length of the CDR3 is 14 residues. The CDR3 nucleotides are TGTGCCAGCAGCGTGGCTGGGCCCTACAATGAGCAGTTCTTC. Amino acid sequence: CASSVAGPYNEQFF.